Below, 5 T cell receptor beta chains from the same sample are listed, as sequenced in a study of blood T cell repertoires in COVID-19. Produced via immunoSEQ multiplex PCR; TCRdb's table is partial and in-frame only. The table records 300,000 to 450,000 clones, about 88% of them present only once. The sample comprised PBMCs or T cells enriched from blood (not recorded which). These receptors all come from a woman under 40 who had recovered from COVID-19.

The gene calls are TRBV7-8 and TRBJ1-1; 8 bases fit TRBD1. The germline V gene has CDR1 SGHVS and CDR2 FQNEAQ. Unmatched junction bases numbered 9, after V lost 6 bases and J lost 6 bases. The CDR3 runs to 14 residues. CDR3 in DNA: TGTGCCAGCAGTTCCCAGGGGGCCCACTCTGAAGCTTTCTTT. Translation: CASSSQGAHSEAFF.

The chain couples TRBV28 to TRBJ1-2; TRBD1 agrees at 8 bases. The CDR3 length is 15 residues. Trimming removed 5 bases from V and 5 bases from J; junction bases left unmatched: 10. Germline loops: CDR1 MDHEN, CDR2 SYDVKM. This CDR3 is CASSVLRDRTYGYTF. DNA for the CDR3: TGTGCCAGCAGTGTCCTCCGGGACAGGACTTATGGCTACACCTTC.

V usage is TRBV9 and J usage is TRBJ1-4; 9 nucleotides match TRBD1. Germline CDR1 is SGDLS and CDR2 is YYNGEE. CDR3 length equals 14 residues. The J segment lost 3 bases and the V segment lost 4 bases, leaving 1 base of the junction unmatched. Here the CDR3 reads CASSRQGANEKLFF. The CDR3 DNA follows: TGTGCCAGCAGCCGACAGGGGGCTAATGAAAAACTGTTTTTT. The full variable domain, rest sourced from reference TRBV9 and TRBJ1-4, is DSGVTQTPKHLITATGQRVTLRCSPRSGDLSVYWYQQSLDQGLQFLIQYYNGEERAKGNILERFSAQQFPDLHSELNLSSLELGDSALYFCASSRQGANEKLFFGSGTQLSVL.

This clone was seen a few times. The rearrangement uses TRBV7-2 and TRBJ2-4, with D unclear. Germline V gene sequence: CDR1 SGHTA, CDR2 FQGNSA. The CDR3 sequence is 15 residues long. Trimming removed 1 base at V and 0 bases at J, with 7 bases between. The CDR3 reads CASSLVSGAKNIQYF. As DNA, the CDR3 is TGTGCCAGCAGCTTAGTCTCGGGAGCCAAAAACATTCAGTACTTC.

This clone was found once. The chain links TRBV5-5 to TRBJ1-2; 8 bases line up with TRBD1. CDR3 length: 13 amino acids. The germline CDR1 and CDR2 sequences are SGHKS and YYEKEE (reference sequence). V shed 1 base and J 12 bases; nucleotides not matched to a gene: 8. The CDR3 DNA reads TGTGCCAGCAGCTTGACGGATCCGGACAGGGACACCTTC. This translates into CASSLTDPDRDTF.